One and the same sample provided the 11 T cell receptor beta chains below, sequenced in a study of PD-1 blockade in classical Hodgkin lymphoma. Profiling relied on immunoSEQ multiplex PCR, and the TCRdb table lists in-frame clones only, not all of them. The sample contains tens of thousands of clones, 90% of which appear only once. Time point described: cycle 4 day 1 (C4D1), after six to seven weeks of nivolumab. Each patient relapsed following autologous stem cell transplantation, and prior brentuximab vedotin exposure differed. The material was peripheral blood mononuclear cells (PBMCs), obtained before the fourth cycle of nivolumab. These receptors all stem from a human donor with classical Hodgkin lymphoma.

The chain carries TRBV7-2 and TRBJ2-3; D may match TRBD1 or TRBD2 (7 bases each). The germline V gene has CDR1 SGHTA and CDR2 FQGNSA. Trimming stripped 5 bases from V and 5 bases from J, with 14 bases between. The CDR3 totals 14 residues. The CDR3 is CASSQGGQVDTQYF. CDR3 DNA sequence: TGTGCCAGCAGCCAGGGGGGGCAAGTAGATACGCAGTATTTT.

This clone was detected only a few times. The identical CDR3 is also encoded by other nucleotide sequences in the sample. The CDR3 sequence: CASSEDSYNEQFF. For the CDR3, the DNA is TGTGCCAGCAGTGAGGACTCCTACAATGAGCAGTTCTTC. The V and J genes are TRBV6-4 and TRBJ2-1; the D is unclear. Trimming removed 3 bases from V and 0 bases from J, with 3 bases in between. The germline CDR1 and CDR2 sequences are MRHNA and SNTAGT. The CDR3 has 13 residues.

The V gene is TRBV5-1, the J gene TRBJ2-3; 9 bases are a match to TRBD1. Germline V gives CDR1 SGHRS, CDR2 YFSETQ. With 4 bases clipped from V and 3 bases from J, the junction kept 12 bases outside the gene matches. This CDR3 has 17 amino acids. The CDR3, as DNA: TGCGCCAGCAGCCTCGACTACACAGGGGGCGGGACAGATACGCAGTATTTT. Protein: CASSLDYTGGGTDTQYF.

The CDR3 nucleotides read TGTGCCACCAGCAGCCAGGGGAGGACTGAAGCTTTCTTT. Its protein is CATSSQGRTEAFF. The chain links TRBV15 to TRBJ1-1; D perhaps matches TRBD1 (6 bases). Trimming removed 3 bases at V and 5 bases at J, with 10 bases between. Germline-derived CDR1 and CDR2 are LNHNV and YYDKDF (reference sequence). The CDR3 length is 13 residues.

The rearrangement links TRBV28 to TRBJ2-7; D not certain. There are 12 residues in the CDR3. V was clipped by 6 bases and J by 4 bases, with 10 bases between them. Germline V gives CDR1 MDHEN, CDR2 SYDVKM. The CDR3 coding sequence is TGTGCCAGCAGAGGGCCACTATACGAGCAGTACTTC. The encoded protein is CASRGPLYEQYF.

The chain has TRBV19 and TRBJ2-3; the D is unclear. The V end was cut by 3 bases, the J end by 2 bases, with 6 bases between. The CDR3 covers 13 residues. Per the germline V gene, CDR1 is LNHDA and CDR2 is SQIVND (reference sequence). The CDR3 DNA sequence: TGTGCCAGTAGTATCCTAATCACAGATACGCAGTATTTT. Residues: CASSILITDTQYF.

This chain uses TRBV25-1 with TRBJ2-7; D not resolved. Per the germline V gene, CDR1 is MGHDK and CDR2 is SYGVNS. This CDR3 is 13 amino acids long. Trimming stripped 3 bases from V and 3 bases from J, with 9 bases between. The DNA of the CDR3 is TGTGCCAGCAGTGACCGGCACCACTACGAGCAGTACTTC. This sequence encodes CASSDRHHYEQYF.

This clone was observed a handful of times. This chain joins TRBV5-6 and TRBJ2-7; D remains ambiguous. V lost 3 bases and J 2 bases, leaving 6 bases between the germline ends. This CDR3 comprises 12 residues. Germline CDR1 and CDR2: SGHDT and YYEEEE. The CDR3 region is CASSSITYEQYF. The CDR3 DNA follows: TGTGCCAGCAGCTCGATCACCTACGAGCAGTACTTC.

CDR3 region: CASLTQGNEQYF. The CDR3 coding sequence is TGTGCCAGCCTAACTCAGGGGAACGAGCAGTACTTC. V and J are TRBV28 and TRBJ2-7; the D gene is possibly TRBD1 (6 bases). Germline V gives CDR1 MDHEN, CDR2 SYDVKM. The CDR3 sequence is 12 residues long. V dropped 8 bases and J dropped 5 bases, with 13 bases sitting between them.

V gene TRBV5-6 combines with J gene TRBJ1-2; no firm D call. The germline V and J ends were trimmed by 6 bases and 8 bases, with 14 bases remaining between them. Germline CDR1 reads SGHDT; CDR2 reads YYEEEE. The CDR3 contains 12 residues. CDR3 sequence: CASTGDLGGYTF. CDR3 DNA sequence: TGTGCCAGCACCGGTGACCTGGGGGGCTACACCTTC.

This rearrangement joins TRBV10-2 to TRBJ2-1; TRBD1 or TRBD2 may be the D gene (5 bases each). The CDR3 extends over 14 amino acids. Germline values: CDR1 WSHSY, CDR2 SAAADI. V was shortened by 1 base and J by 8 bases, with 12 bases between the two germline ends. The CDR3 coding sequence is TGCGCCAGCAGTGAGTGGGAGTTAGGGGATGAGCAGTTCTTC. Its translation is CASSEWELGDEQFF.